Listed below are T cell receptor beta chains from one sample, sequenced in a study of neurological immune-mediated disorders. TCRdb analysed the 5' RACE reads with MiXCR anew, one entry per CDR3 protein. The table includes tens of thousands of distinct CDR3 sequences, 4% to 5.5% detected once. The sample comprised PBMCs. These TCRs come from a middle-aged man with multiple sclerosis. Both conserved end residues are trimmed from each CDR3. Fields, in order: V gene, J gene, D gene, CDR3 protein. The D gene is left open where the match is weak.

TRBV30,TRBJ1-3,.,AWSPSTSGNTIY
TRBV15,TRBJ2-3,.,ATSRDLVGVTDTQY
TRBV21-1,TRBJ1-6,.,ASSFYSGTGPSPLH
TRBV5-1,TRBJ1-4,.,ASRDTNEKLF
TRBV10-3,TRBJ2-1,.,AISEYNEQF
TRBV7-6,TRBJ1-1,TRBD1,ASSPGQGFTEAF
TRBV7-2,TRBJ2-3,.,ASSLRPVQDTQY
TRBV28,TRBJ2-5,.,ASSLRSGGPREETQY
TRBV3-1,TRBJ1-5,TRBD1,ASSQDRGRQPQN
TRBV28,TRBJ2-7,.,ASSFRTSPYEQY
TRBV20-1,TRBJ2-4,.,SAHREPKNIQY
TRBV20-1,TRBJ1-5,TRBD1,SARVGQGVSQPQN